This is a list of T cell receptor beta chains from one sample in a study of blood T cell repertoires in COVID-19. Sequenced by immunoSEQ multiplex PCR; TCRdb stores in-frame clones only, minus some. The repertoire holds 45,000 to 60,000 clones, with around four fifths as singletons. Source material: peripheral blood. Receptors were obtained from a human donor with acute or convalescent COVID-19. The donor label of this sample is uncertain. Each CDR3 is given with its conserved first and last residue. D genes are given only for firm matches. Where a row states a size, it is once, few, many or the class of an expanded clone; other rows omit it.

D	size	V	J	DNA	CDR3
NA	NA	TRBV30	TRBJ2-7	TGTGCCTGGAGTGTGCGAGGCTCCTACGAGCAGTACTTC	CAWSVRGSYEQYF
NA	NA	TRBV19	TRBJ2-5	TGTGCCAGTAGTATGGGCGTCCAAGAGACCCAGTACTTC	CASSMGVQETQYF
NA	NA	TRBV14	TRBJ2-3	TGTGCCAGCAGCCTTGCAGGCACAGATACGCAGTATTTT	CASSLAGTDTQYF
NA	NA	TRBV6-2/TRBV6-3	TRBJ1-1	TGTGCCAGCAGTTACACCAGGGAAACTGAAGCTTTCTTT	CASSYTRETEAFF
TRBD1	NA	TRBV7-2	TRBJ2-7	TGTGCCAGCAGCTTATTAGACAACAGGGGGCGGGTGTACGAGCAGTACTTC	CASSLLDNRGRVYEQYF
NA	NA	TRBV3-1/TRBV3-2	TRBJ1-1	TGTGCCAGCAGCGCCCAGGGTTCTCCCGGCACTGAAGCTTTCTTT	CASSAQGSPGTEAFF
TRBD1	NA	TRBV6-2/TRBV6-3	TRBJ1-1	TGTGCCAGCAGTATACAGGGGCTGGACACTGAAGCTTTCTTT	CASSIQGLDTEAFF
TRBD2	NA	TRBV6-2/TRBV6-3	TRBJ2-1	TGTGCCAGCAGTTACCAGCGGGGGGCATACAATGAGCAGTTCTTC	CASSYQRGAYNEQFF
NA	NA	TRBV12-3/TRBV12-4	TRBJ1-3	TGTGCCAGCAGTTCCAGGAACACCATATATTTT	CASSSRNTIYF
TRBD1	NA	TRBV6-2/TRBV6-3	TRBJ1-5	TGTGCCAGCAGTTACTCCCCTGGACAGGGAGGCAATCAGCCCCAGCATTTT	CASSYSPGQGGNQPQHF
NA	NA	TRBV7-9	TRBJ1-1	TGTGCCAGCAGCCTGCGGGACGGGACTGAAGCTTTCTTT	CASSLRDGTEAFF
TRBD1	NA	TRBV3-1/TRBV3-2	TRBJ2-3	TGTGCCAGCAGCCAAGACCCAGCGGACAGGGATACGCAGTATTTT	CASSQDPADRDTQYF
TRBD2	NA	TRBV4-3	TRBJ2-3	TGCGCCAGCAGCCAAGATGGGGGGGGATTCGATACGCAGTATTTT	CASSQDGGGFDTQYF
TRBD1	NA	TRBV6-1	TRBJ1-5	TGTGCCAGCAGTGATCGGGACAGGACACCTTATCCGCCCCAGCATTTT	CASSDRDRTPYPPQHF
NA	NA	TRBV12-3/TRBV12-4	TRBJ1-2	TGTGCCAGCAGTTTAGAGGGGTATGGCTACACCTTC	CASSLEGYGYTF
TRBD2	NA	TRBV4-1	TRBJ2-1	TGCGCCAGCAGCCAAGGGCTAGCGGGGGGGCGAAACAATGAGCAGTTCTTC	CASSQGLAGGRNNEQFF
TRBD2	NA	TRBV4-2	TRBJ2-7	TGTGCCAGCTCCATTAGCGGGGACCTATACGAGCAGTACTTC	CASSISGDLYEQYF
TRBD2	NA	TRBV15	TRBJ2-1	TGTGCCACCAGGACTAGCGGGAGTCGGCTTGAGCAGTTCTTC	CATRTSGSRLEQFF
NA	NA	TRBV5-1	TRBJ2-1	TGCGCCAGCAGCTTGGTTTCCAGGAACAATGAGCAGTTCTTC	CASSLVSRNNEQFF
NA	NA	TRBV5-5	TRBJ2-2	TGTGCCAGCAGCTTGGTGCCCAGGGCCGGGGAGCTGTTTTTT	CASSLVPRAGELFF
NA	NA	TRBV30	TRBJ1-1	TGTGCCTGGAGTGGGGGGGGTGGACGGGCTAGATGGTCTGAAGCTTTCTTT	CAWSGGGGRARWSEAFF
TRBD1	NA	TRBV7-8	TRBJ2-7	TGTGCCAGCAGTCGAACCGGGACAGGGGACGAGCAGTACTTC	CASSRTGTGDEQYF
NA	NA	TRBV12-3/TRBV12-4	TRBJ1-2	TGTGCCAGCAGTTTGGGTCAGGGCTTGGGCTACACCTTC	CASSLGQGLGYTF
NA	NA	TRBV7-9	TRBJ1-5	TGTGCCAGCAGCTTAGTAGGGGAAGTCAATCAGCCCCAGCATTTT	CASSLVGEVNQPQHF
NA	NA	TRBV5-1	TRBJ1-1	TGCGCCAGCAGCTTGGATCCACCGGGGGGGGGTACAAACACTGAAGCTTTCTTT	CASSLDPPGGGTNTEAFF
NA	NA	TRBV11-2	TRBJ1-2	TGTGCCAGCACCCCCTTAGGCGGTTATGGCTACACCTTC	CASTPLGGYGYTF
TRBD1	NA	TRBV27	TRBJ1-2	TGTGCCAGCATGGTGGGACAGGGGGTCGGAGGCTACACCTTC	CASMVGQGVGGYTF
TRBD2	few	TRBV6-2/TRBV6-3	TRBJ2-5	TGTGCCAGCAGCCGATACGGGGGGGCCGACGAGACCCAGTACTTC	CASSRYGGADETQYF
NA	NA	TRBV6-6	TRBJ1-1	TGTGCCAGCAGTTACCCGGAGGAGAGCACTGAAGCTTTCTTT	CASSYPEESTEAFF